Below, 18 T cell receptor beta chains from the same sample are listed, as sequenced in a study of T cells after yellow fever vaccination. MiXCR, applied by TCRdb to the 5' RACE reads, yields one record per CDR3 protein. This sample carries 450,000 to 650,000 distinct CDR3 sequences, roughly 13% of them seen once, and the ten largest clones take about an eighth. Sequences were derived from PBMCs, sampled on the day of the yellow fever booster vaccination. The source of these receptors is a man under 40 who received the YFV17D yellow fever vaccine.

This chain uses TRBV7-2 with TRBJ2-1; D may be TRBD1 (6 bases). The V end was cut by 4 bases, the J end by 7 bases, with 11 bases between. This CDR3 is built from 13 residues. Germline V lookup: CDR1 SGHTA, CDR2 FQGNSA. The CDR3 protein is CASSSRDKNEQFF. The CDR3 nucleotides read TGTGCCAGCAGCTCCCGGGACAAAAATGAGCAGTTCTTC.

This clonotype was seen a handful of times. The DNA of the CDR3 is TGTGCCAGCAGCCAACCGCCGGTCCCTGAGCAGTTCTTC. As protein: CASSQPPVPEQFF. V is TRBV3-1 and J is TRBJ2-1; D ambiguous. The CDR3 length is 13 residues. In germline, CDR1 is LGHDT, CDR2 YNNKEL (reference sequence). Trimming removed 2 bases at V and 9 bases at J, with 11 bases between.

The rearrangement uses TRBV20-1 and TRBJ2-5; no firm D call. V lost 0 bases and J lost 4, with 6 bases in between. Germline V lookup: CDR1 DFQATT, CDR2 SNEGSKA (reference sequence). There are 12 residues in the CDR3. The CDR3 loop reads CSARDPPETQYF. The CDR3 bases are TGCAGTGCTAGAGATCCCCCAGAGACCCAGTACTTC.

This chain uses TRBV12-3 or TRBV12-4 with TRBJ2-3, with 7 bases that match TRBD2. The CDR3 sequence is 12 residues long. Trimming cost V 9 bases and J 5 bases; bases outside gene matches: 5. In DNA, the CDR3 is TGTGCCAGTAGCGGGTTGAGAGATACGCAGTATTTT. Its translation: CASSGLRDTQYF.

The rearrangement uses TRBV19 and TRBJ2-6, with unresolved D. Germline lookup yields CDR1 LNHDA and CDR2 SQIVND (reference sequence). This CDR3 contains 14 residues. V lost 8 bases, J lost 0 bases, and 8 bases lay in between. The CDR3 region is CASQLSSGANVLTF. The CDR3 bases are TGTGCCAGTCAACTGAGCTCTGGGGCCAACGTCCTGACTTTC.

This clonotype turned up a few times. The rearrangement uses TRBV7-2 and TRBJ2-7; possibly TRBD2 for D (6 bases). CDR1 is SGHTA, CDR2 FQGNSA, per germline. With 2 bases removed from V and 3 bases from J, the gap between germline ends came to 11 bases. This CDR3 comprises 14 residues. This CDR3 reads CASSLKASVYEQYF. DNA for the CDR3: TGTGCCAGCAGCTTAAAGGCTAGCGTCTACGAGCAGTACTTC.

The table lists this clonotype with a few counts. CDR3 in DNA: TGCAGTGCTCAAACCGGGACAGGGGGCTTCACTGAAGCTTTCTTT. This sequence encodes CSAQTGTGGFTEAFF. The chain combines TRBV20-1 with TRBJ1-1; 12 bases are a match to TRBD1. After removal of 5 bases from V and 4 bases from J, the junction contained 8 bases not matched to a gene. The CDR3 length is 15 residues. The germline CDR1 and CDR2 sequences are DFQATT and SNEGSKA (reference sequence).

The V and J genes are TRBV20-1 and TRBJ2-1, with D unclear. The CDR3 totals 17 residues. V gave up 3 bases and J gave up 2 bases, with 20 bases separating them. Germline loops: CDR1 DFQATT, CDR2 SNEGSKA (reference sequence). The CDR3 nucleotides are TGCAGTGCTAGGTCATATCCGAGAGTCGGCACCTACAATGAGCAGTTCTTC. This translates into CSARSYPRVGTYNEQFF.

The sample holds a few counts of this clonotype. J is TRBJ2-4 and V is TRBV5-1, with 9 bases fitting TRBD1. The V gene's germline CDR1 is SGHRS and CDR2 YFSETQ. With V trimmed by 3 bases and J by 0 bases, 13 bases remained unmatched. This CDR3 has 19 amino acids. The CDR3 spells CASSSGWGQGSGAKNIQYF. DNA for the CDR3: TGCGCCAGCAGCTCAGGTTGGGGACAGGGTAGCGGAGCCAAAAACATTCAGTACTTC. Using reference TRBV5-1 and TRBJ2-4 for the parts outside the CDR3, the full variable domain is KAGVTQTPRYLIKTRGQQVTLSCSPISGHRSVSWYQQTPGQGLQFLFEYFSETQRNKGNFPGRFSGRQFSNSRSEMNVSTLELGDSALYLCASSSGWGQGSGAKNIQYFGAGTRLSVL.

The chain is built from TRBV5-1 and TRBJ2-5; D unresolved. V lost 4 bases, J lost 5 bases, and 9 bases lay in between. Germline CDR1 SGHRS, CDR2 YFSETQ. The CDR3 spans 12 residues. The CDR3 DNA sequence: TGCGCCAGCAGCCGACCGGAGGAGACCCAGTACTTC. The encoded protein is CASSRPEETQYF.

This clonotype was seen more than once but under ten times. This chain uses TRBV12-3 or TRBV12-4 with TRBJ1-4; a possible D gene is TRBD1 (5 bases). Trimming removed 4 bases from V and 10 bases from J, with 22 bases in between. This CDR3 region has 16 residues. The DNA of the CDR3 is TGTGCCAGCAGTTCCCCCGGGACGAAAATCCCGGGAAAACTGTTTTTT. This sequence encodes CASSSPGTKIPGKLFF.

The chain is built from TRBV6-2 or TRBV6-3 and TRBJ2-7; no definite D call. CDR3 length equals 15 residues. Germline V gene data show CDR1 as MNHEY and CDR2 as SVGEGT. The V and J ends lost 7 bases and 2 bases respectively, with 18 bases between them. The CDR3 region is CASTDVRGTTYEQYF. In DNA, the CDR3 is TGTGCCAGCACAGACGTTCGCGGTACAACCTACGAGCAGTACTTC.

This clonotype was seen a few times. J is TRBJ2-7 and V is TRBV7-2; D perhaps matches TRBD1 (5 bases). Germline V lookup: CDR1 SGHTA, CDR2 FQGNSA. This CDR3 comprises 16 residues. Trimming took 1 base from V and 1 from J, leaving 14 bases between them. The CDR3 loop reads CASSLVPGLDSYEQYF. CDR3 sequence (DNA): TGTGCCAGCAGCTTAGTCCCAGGGCTCGATTCCTACGAGCAGTACTTC.

The rearrangement uses TRBV7-2 and TRBJ2-4; TRBD1 agrees at 10 bases. Germline V CDR1 and CDR2: SGHTA, FQGNSA. With V trimmed by 3 bases and J by 0 bases, 2 bases remained unmatched. This CDR3 spans 16 amino acids. Here the CDR3 DNA reads TGTGCCAGCAGCTTCGGGACAGGGGTAGCCAAAAACATTCAGTACTTC. Translation gives CASSFGTGVAKNIQYF.

The V call is TRBV19, the J call TRBJ2-7; unclear D gene. V lost 2 bases and J 0 bases, leaving 8 bases between the germline ends. Germline V gene data show CDR1 as LNHDA and CDR2 as SQIVND (reference sequence). This CDR3 comprises 14 residues. The CDR3 is CASSIQPFSYEQYF. CDR3 nucleotide sequence: TGTGCCAGTAGTATACAGCCATTCTCCTACGAGCAGTACTTC.

This clonotype was counted between two and nine times. Its ends do not fully match the called genes, so a read error is possible. The chain has TRBV7-2 and TRBJ1-6; TRBD1 matches at 8 bases. The CDR3 totals 15 residues. Germline-derived CDR1 and CDR2 are SGHTA and FQGNSA. The CDR3 here is CASGQGVQYSSPLHF. In DNA, the CDR3 is TGTGCCAGCGGACAGGGAGTTCAATATAGTTCACCCCTCCACTTT.

The chain combines TRBV29-1 with TRBJ2-3; D is possibly TRBD2 (7 bases). Germline lookup yields CDR1 SQVTM and CDR2 ANQGSEA. Trimming removed 1 base from V and 6 bases from J, with 20 bases in between. This CDR3 region has 16 residues. The CDR3 spells CSVEVRGTTLPDTQYF. CDR3 in DNA: TGCAGCGTTGAAGTAAGGGGGACTACCCTCCCCGATACGCAGTATTTT.

This clonotype showed up many times. The rearrangement joins TRBV6-1 to TRBJ2-3, with 10 positions matching TRBD2. This CDR3 is built from 16 residues. Germline V lookup: CDR1 MNHNS, CDR2 SASEGT. V lost 1 base, J lost 4 bases, and 5 bases stayed unmatched. The CDR3 DNA is TGTGCCAGCAGTGAAGTCCTAGCGGGGGCGTCAGATACGCAGTATTTT. Protein product: CASSEVLAGASDTQYF.